This T cell receptor (beta chain) emerged from a study of a mutant IDH1 vaccine in newly diagnosed glioma. Study as a whole: Most patients had radiochemotherapy with temozolomide before enrollment; others had one alone.

As to this clone: Its antigen is currently unknown.

In germline, CDR1 is SQVTM, CDR2 ANQGSEA. J gave up 5 bases and V 6 bases, and 9 bases lay outside the gene matches. This CDR3 contains 14 residues. Assay: immunoSEQ multiplex PCR; the TCRdb copy retains only in-frame clones and omits some. The sample has around 40,000 clones; 65% to 85% are singletons. Sample time point: week 11, during vaccination. The investigators gave 300 ug of mutant IDH1 20-mer peptide in each vaccine dose, together with topical imiquimod. The receptor was derived from a man aged 40-55 years with glioma. J is TRBJ1-4 and V is TRBV29-1; 7 bases are a match to TRBD1. Source: PBMCs, taken from a glioma patient whose treatment included an IDH1 peptide vaccine. DNA of the CDR3: TGCAGCGTCACAGACAGGGAAGTCAATGAAAAACTGTTTTTT. Translating gives CSVTDREVNEKLFF.